The 8 T cell receptor beta chains listed next were all sequenced from one sample in a study of T cell responses to AZD1222 COVID-19 vaccine. The table came from immunoSEQ multiplex PCR; TCRdb's copy has only in-frame clones and leaves some out. The table shows about 150,000 clones, with 80% to 90% occurring only once. This sample comprised peripheral blood, obtained on day 0 of AZD1222 vaccination. These receptors came from an adult in good health.

This chain joins TRBV5-1 and TRBJ1-1, with D possibly TRBD1 on 5 matching bases. The V gene's germline CDR1 is SGHRS and CDR2 YFSETQ. The V end lost 0 bases, the J end lost 5 bases, and 14 bases lay between the germline ends. The CDR3 loop spans 15 amino acids. CDR3 sequence: CASSLVGDGPTEAFF. In DNA, the CDR3 is TGCGCCAGCAGCTTGGTGGGGGACGGACCAACTGAAGCTTTCTTT.

The CDR3 reads CASSLDGLRGYTF. The CDR3 coding sequence is TGTGCCAGCAGCTTAGATGGGCTGAGAGGCTACACCTTC. The gene calls are TRBV7-8 and TRBJ1-2; D is uncertain. Germline loops: CDR1 SGHVS, CDR2 FQNEAQ. The CDR3 extends over 13 amino acids. Trimming removed 1 base from V and 8 bases from J, with 11 bases in between.

This rearrangement joins TRBV4-1 to TRBJ1-5; D unresolved. In germline, CDR1 is MGHRA, CDR2 YSYEKL. This CDR3 region has 15 residues. V lost 3 bases, J lost 1 base, and 10 bases lay in between. The CDR3 DNA reads as TGCGCCAGCAGCCATGGTCGAGGGAGCAATCAGCCCCAGCATTTT. It yields the protein CASSHGRGSNQPQHF.

The V and J genes are TRBV5-1 and TRBJ1-1, with D possibly being TRBD1 (6 bases). The CDR3 runs to 13 residues. Per the germline V gene, CDR1 is SGHRS and CDR2 is YFSETQ. The V and J ends lost 6 bases and 1 base respectively, with 10 bases between them. CDR3 bases: TGCGCCAGCACGGGGGGCTCGAACACTGAAGCTTTCTTT. It is translated as CASTGGSNTEAFF.

J is TRBJ2-6 and V is TRBV5-1; 10 bases line up with TRBD2. CDR1 is SGHRS, CDR2 YFSETQ, per germline. The CDR3 is 18 residues long. V was clipped by 4 bases and J by 2 bases; unmatched bases: 9. CDR3 DNA sequence: TGCGCCAGCAGCCCTGGGTCTAGCGGGGGCGCTGGGGCCAACGTCCTGACTTTC. Its translation is CASSPGSSGGAGANVLTF.

V and J are TRBV27 and TRBJ2-7; 13 nucleotides agree with TRBD2. Trimming at V came to 5 bases and at J to 3 bases, leaving 10 bases not matched to a gene. Looked up from germline, CDR1 is MNHEY and CDR2 is SMNVEV (reference sequence). The CDR3 runs to 17 residues. The CDR3 region has the DNA TGTGCCAGCAGTGCGGTGGGACTAGCGGGGACTAGCTACGAGCAGTACTTC. Protein: CASSAVGLAGTSYEQYF.

The chain is built from TRBV19 and TRBJ2-7; TRBD1 aligns across 9 bases. The CDR3 is made up of 13 amino acids. J lost 3 bases, V lost 5 bases, and 2 bases had no gene match. CDR1 is LNHDA and CDR2 is SQIVND in the germline V gene (reference sequence). CDR3 nucleotide sequence: TGTGCCAGTAGTTTGGGACAGGGCTACGAGCAGTACTTC. Its translation is CASSLGQGYEQYF.

V is TRBV2 and J is TRBJ1-4, with D perhaps matching TRBD1 (5 bases). CDR3 length: 13 amino acids. Trimming left V 7 bases short and J 0 bases short, with 6 bases between. Germline assignment: CDR1 SNHLY and CDR2 FYNNEI. The CDR3 here is CASKGTTNEKLFF. The CDR3 DNA reads TGTGCCAGCAAGGGGACAACTAATGAAAAACTGTTTTTT. Filled out from reference TRBV2 and TRBJ1-4, the complete variable domain reads EPEVTQTPSHQVTQMGQEVILRCVPISNHLYFYWYRQILGQKVEFLVSFYNNEISEKSEIFDDQFSVERPDGSNFTLKIRSTKLEDSAMYFCASKGTTNEKLFFGSGTQLSVL.